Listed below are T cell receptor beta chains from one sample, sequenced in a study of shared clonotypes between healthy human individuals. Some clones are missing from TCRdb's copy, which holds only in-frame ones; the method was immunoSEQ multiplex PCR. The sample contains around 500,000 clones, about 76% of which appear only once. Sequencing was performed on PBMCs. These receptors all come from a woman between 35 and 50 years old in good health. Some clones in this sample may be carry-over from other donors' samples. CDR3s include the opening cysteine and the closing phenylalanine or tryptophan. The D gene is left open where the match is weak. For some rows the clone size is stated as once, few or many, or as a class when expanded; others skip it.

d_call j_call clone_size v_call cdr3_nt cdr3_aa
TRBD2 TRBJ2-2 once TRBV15 TGTGCCACCAGCAGAGATTACGGACTAGCGGCCTCCGGGGAGCTGTTTTTT CATSRDYGLAASGELFF
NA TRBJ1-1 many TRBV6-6 TGTGCCAGCAGTTTTCGGGTCGGGGACGGTGAAGCTTTCTTT CASSFRVGDGEAFF
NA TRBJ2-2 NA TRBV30 TGTGCCTGGAGTCGTCTAGCCCGAGGCACCGGGGAGCTGTTTTTT CAWSRLARGTGELFF
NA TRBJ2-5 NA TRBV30 TGTGCCTGGAGAGGACAGCGGGAGACCCAGTACTTC CAWRGQRETQYF
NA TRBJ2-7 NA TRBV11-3 TGTGCCAGCAGCTTAGGGACAGATCCCGAGCAGTACTTC CASSLGTDPEQYF
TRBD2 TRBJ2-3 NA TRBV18 TGTGCCAGCTCACCACTACCCTTAGCGGGAGGGCAGCAGTATTTT CASSPLPLAGGQQYF
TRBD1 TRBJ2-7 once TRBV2 TGTGCCAGCGAGGACAGGACCTACGAGCAGTACTTC CASEDRTYEQYF
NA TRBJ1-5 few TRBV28 TGTGCCAGCAGTGGGGGCATACTGAGGCCCCAGCATTTT CASSGGILRPQHF
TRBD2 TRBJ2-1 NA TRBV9 TGTGCCAGCAGCCCCGGGACTAGCGGGAGAGGTGAGCAGTTCTTC CASSPGTSGRGEQFF
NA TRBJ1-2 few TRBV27 TGTGCCAGCAGTTTACGGGGTCAGGAGGGCTACACCTTC CASSLRGQEGYTF
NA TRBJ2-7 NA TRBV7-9 TGTGCCAGCAGCTTAGTTCCCTACGAGCAGTACTTC CASSLVPYEQYF
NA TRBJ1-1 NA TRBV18 TGTGCCAGCTCTCCACGGACCGGCATGAACACTGAAGCTTTCTTT CASSPRTGMNTEAFF
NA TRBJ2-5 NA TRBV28 TGTGCCAGCAGTTTGCCCCAGCCGGAGACCCAGTACTTC CASSLPQPETQYF
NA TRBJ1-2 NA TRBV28 TGTGCCAGCAGTTTTCCCTCGATTGTTGGCTACACCTTC CASSFPSIVGYTF
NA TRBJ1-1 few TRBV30 TGTGCCTGGAGTATCGGACTTGGCACTGAAGCTTTCTTT CAWSIGLGTEAFF
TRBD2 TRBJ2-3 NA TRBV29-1 TGCAGCGTGGCCCGACTAGCGCCCAAGGGGGATACGCAGTATTTT CSVARLAPKGDTQYF
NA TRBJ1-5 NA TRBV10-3 TGTGCCATCAGTGAGGACAGGAGGGGGGATCAGCCCCAGCATTTT CAISEDRRGDQPQHF
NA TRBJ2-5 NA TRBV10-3 TGTGCCATCAGTGAGTCGAAGGCCAAACAAGAGACCCAGTACTTC CAISESKAKQETQYF
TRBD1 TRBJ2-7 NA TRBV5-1 TGCGCCAGCAGCGCGAGACAGGGTAGCACCTACGAGCAGTACTTC CASSARQGSTYEQYF
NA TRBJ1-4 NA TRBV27 TGTGCCAGCAGTTCCCCCGGGAGCTCCCGGACTAATGAAAAACTGTTTTTT CASSSPGSSRTNEKLFF
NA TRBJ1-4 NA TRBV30 TGTGCCTGGAAGGGAGGACAGAATAATGAAAAACTGTTTTTT CAWKGGQNNEKLFF
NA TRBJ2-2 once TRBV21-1 TGTGCCAGCAGCAGGGCGGAGAGGAGGATTCGGACCGGGGAGCTGTTTTTT CASSRAERRIRTGELFF
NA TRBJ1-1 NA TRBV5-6 TGTGCCAGCAGCTTGGAATTGGACACTGAAGCTTTCTTT CASSLELDTEAFF
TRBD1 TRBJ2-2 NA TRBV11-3 TGTGCCAGCAGCAAAACCGGGACAGGGGCCGGGGAGCTGTTTTTT CASSKTGTGAGELFF
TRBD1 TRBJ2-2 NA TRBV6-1 TGTGCCAGCAGTGAGACGGGACAGGGTGGGACCGGGGAGCTGTTTTTT CASSETGQGGTGELFF
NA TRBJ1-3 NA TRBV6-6 TGTGCCAGCAGTTACCCAAATAGGCCCGGAAACACCATATATTTT CASSYPNRPGNTIYF
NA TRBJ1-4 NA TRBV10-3 TGTGCCATCAGTGAGAGTGGGGGGAAACTGTTTTTT CAISESGGKLFF
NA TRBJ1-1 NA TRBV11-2 TGTGCCAGCAGCTTAGTGGGGGTCTGGGCTTTCTTT CASSLVGVWAFF
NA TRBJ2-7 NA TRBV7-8 TGTGCCAGCAGCTTAGCGCGGGCCCCCCCTTACGAGCAGTACTTC CASSLARAPPYEQYF
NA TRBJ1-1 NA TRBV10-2 TGCGCCAGCAGTGAGTCGACGGGCTTGAACACTGAAGCTTTCTTT CASSESTGLNTEAFF
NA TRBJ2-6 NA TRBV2 TGTGCCAGCAGTGAAGGGGCAGGGGCTAGCTCTGGGGCCAACGTCCTGACTTTC CASSEGAGASSGANVLTF
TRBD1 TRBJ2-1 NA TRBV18 TGTGCCAGCTCACCACCCACAGGGGTCAATGAGCAGTTCTTC CASSPPTGVNEQFF
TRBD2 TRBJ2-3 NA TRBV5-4 TGTGCCAGCAGCTCTGCCGGGACTAGCACTACAGATACGCAGTATTTT CASSSAGTSTTDTQYF
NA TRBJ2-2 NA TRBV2 TGTGCCAGCAGGGAGATAGCGGTCGGGGAGCTGTTTTTT CASREIAVGELFF
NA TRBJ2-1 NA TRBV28 TGTGCCAGCAGTTCCCCAGCACCCGCCAATGAGCAGTTCTTC CASSSPAPANEQFF
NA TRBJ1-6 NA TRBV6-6 TGTGCCAGCAGTCCCTACGGGGCGAGGGGATCACCCCTCCACTTT CASSPYGARGSPLHF
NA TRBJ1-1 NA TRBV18 TGTGCCAGCTCACTTCCCGGGGTTAACACTGAAGCTTTCTTT CASSLPGVNTEAFF
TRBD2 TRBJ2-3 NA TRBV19 TGTGCCAGTAGTATCCGGAGCGGGGACGATACGCAGTATTTT CASSIRSGDDTQYF
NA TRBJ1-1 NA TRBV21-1 TGTGCCAGCAGCGTTCCGGCTCAACGATCGCTGAACACTGAAGCTTTCTTT CASSVPAQRSLNTEAFF
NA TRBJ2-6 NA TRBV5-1 TGCGCCAGCAGCTTGCGAGGGGACTCTGGGGCCAACGTCCTGACTTTC CASSLRGDSGANVLTF